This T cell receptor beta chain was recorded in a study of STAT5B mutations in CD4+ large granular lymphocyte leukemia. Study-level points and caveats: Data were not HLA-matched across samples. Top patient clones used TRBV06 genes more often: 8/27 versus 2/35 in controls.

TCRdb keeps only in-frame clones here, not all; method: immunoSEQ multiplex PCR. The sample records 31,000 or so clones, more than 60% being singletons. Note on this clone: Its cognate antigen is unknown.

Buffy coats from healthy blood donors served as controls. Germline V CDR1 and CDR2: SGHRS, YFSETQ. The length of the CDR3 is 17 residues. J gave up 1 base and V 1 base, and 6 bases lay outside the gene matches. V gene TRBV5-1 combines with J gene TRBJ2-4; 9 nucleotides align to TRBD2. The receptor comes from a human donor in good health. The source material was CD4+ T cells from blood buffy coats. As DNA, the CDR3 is TGCGCCAGCAGCTTGACAAGCGGGAGGACTGCCAAAAACATTCAGTACTTC. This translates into CASSLTSGRTAKNIQYF. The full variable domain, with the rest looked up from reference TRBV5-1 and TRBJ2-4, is KAGVTQTPRYLIKTRGQQVTLSCSPISGHRSVSWYQQTPGQGLQFLFEYFSETQRNKGNFPGRFSGRQFSNSRSEMNVSTLELGDSALYLCASSLTSGRTAKNIQYFGAGTRLSVL.